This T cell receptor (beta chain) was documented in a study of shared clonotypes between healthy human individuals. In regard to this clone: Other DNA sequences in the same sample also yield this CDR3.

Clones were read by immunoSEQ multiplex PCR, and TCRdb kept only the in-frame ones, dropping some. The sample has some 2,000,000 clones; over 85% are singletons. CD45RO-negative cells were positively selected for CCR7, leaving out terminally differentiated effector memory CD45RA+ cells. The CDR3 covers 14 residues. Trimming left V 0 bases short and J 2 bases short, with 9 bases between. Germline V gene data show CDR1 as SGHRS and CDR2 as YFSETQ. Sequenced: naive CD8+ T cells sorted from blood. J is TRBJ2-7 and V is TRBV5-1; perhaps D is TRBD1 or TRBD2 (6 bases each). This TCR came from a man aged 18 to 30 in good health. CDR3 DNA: TGCGCCAGCAGCTTGGCCGGGGGCCCCTACGAGCAGTACTTC. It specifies CASSLAGGPYEQYF.